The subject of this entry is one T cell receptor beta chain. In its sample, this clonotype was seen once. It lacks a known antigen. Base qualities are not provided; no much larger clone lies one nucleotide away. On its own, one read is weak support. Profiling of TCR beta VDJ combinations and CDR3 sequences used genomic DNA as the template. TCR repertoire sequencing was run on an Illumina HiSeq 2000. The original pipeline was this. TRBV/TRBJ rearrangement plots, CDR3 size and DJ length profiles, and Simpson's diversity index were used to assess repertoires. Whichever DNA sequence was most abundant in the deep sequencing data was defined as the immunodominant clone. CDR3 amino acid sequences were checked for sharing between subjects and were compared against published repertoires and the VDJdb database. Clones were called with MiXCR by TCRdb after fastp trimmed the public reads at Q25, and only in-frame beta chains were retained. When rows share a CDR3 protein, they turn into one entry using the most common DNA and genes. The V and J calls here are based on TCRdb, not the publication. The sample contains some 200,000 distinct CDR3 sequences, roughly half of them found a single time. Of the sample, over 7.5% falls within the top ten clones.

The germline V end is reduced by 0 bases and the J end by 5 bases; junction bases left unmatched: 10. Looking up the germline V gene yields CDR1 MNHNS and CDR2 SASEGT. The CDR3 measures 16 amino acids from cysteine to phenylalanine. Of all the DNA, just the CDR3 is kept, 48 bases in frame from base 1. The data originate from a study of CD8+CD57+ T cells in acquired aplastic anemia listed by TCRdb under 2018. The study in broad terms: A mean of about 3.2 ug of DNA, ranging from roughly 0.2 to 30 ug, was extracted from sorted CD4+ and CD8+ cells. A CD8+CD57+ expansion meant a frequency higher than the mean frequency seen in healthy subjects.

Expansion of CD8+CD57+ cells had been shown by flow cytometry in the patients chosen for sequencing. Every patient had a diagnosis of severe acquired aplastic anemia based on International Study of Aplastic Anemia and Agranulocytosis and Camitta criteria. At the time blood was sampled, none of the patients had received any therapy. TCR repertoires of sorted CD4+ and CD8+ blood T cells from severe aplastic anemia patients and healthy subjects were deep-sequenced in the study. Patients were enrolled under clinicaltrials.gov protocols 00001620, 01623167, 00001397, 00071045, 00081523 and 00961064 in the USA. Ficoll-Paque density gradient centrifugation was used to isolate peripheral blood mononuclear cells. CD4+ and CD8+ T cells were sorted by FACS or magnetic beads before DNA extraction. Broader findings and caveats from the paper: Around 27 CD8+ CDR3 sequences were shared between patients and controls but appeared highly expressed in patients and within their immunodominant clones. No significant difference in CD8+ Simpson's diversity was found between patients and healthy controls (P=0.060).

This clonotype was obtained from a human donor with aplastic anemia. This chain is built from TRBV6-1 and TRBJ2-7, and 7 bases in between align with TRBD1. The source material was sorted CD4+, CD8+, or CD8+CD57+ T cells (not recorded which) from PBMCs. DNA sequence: TGTGCCAGCAGTGAAGCGGGTCGGGTCAGGGGGAACGAGCAGTACTTC. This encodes CASSEAGRVRGNEQYF.